Listed below are T cell receptor beta chains from one sample, sequenced in a study of blood T cell repertoires in COVID-19. Produced via immunoSEQ multiplex PCR; TCRdb's table is partial and in-frame only. Of tens of thousands of clones in the sample, about 81% were seen once. The source material was peripheral blood. The receptors derive from a man aged 50-59 years with acute or convalescent COVID-19. CDR3s leave out the opening cysteine and the closing phenylalanine or tryptophan. The order of the fields is V gene, J gene, CDR3 protein.

TRBV28	TRBJ1-5	AGTGPQPQH
TRBV13	TRBJ2-7	ASSSSGMAYEQY
TRBV18	TRBJ1-3	ASSPLGTGSSGNTIY
TRBV7-9	TRBJ1-5	ATAEASNQPQH
TRBV5-1	TRBJ2-3	ASSLRLGSDTQY
TRBV7-3	TRBJ2-7	ASSPERGSYEQY
TRBV9	TRBJ2-7	ASSVGRDSRYEQY
TRBV4-2	TRBJ2-4	ASSQDTSGRARAKNIQY
TRBV3-1/TRBV3-2	TRBJ1-1	ASSQDLRGTEAF
TRBV12-3/TRBV12-4	TRBJ2-7	ASTRGAAYEQY
TRBV5-1	TRBJ1-1	ASSGQETNTEAF
TRBV15	TRBJ1-2	ATSRPATYRGDYGYT
TRBV2	TRBJ1-1	ASRQAENTEAF
TRBV19	TRBJ1-4	ASSMKHPTNEKLF
TRBV18	TRBJ1-5	ASSPPAGGANQPQH
TRBV7-9	TRBJ1-2	ASSRGGKDGYT
TRBV2	TRBJ1-1	ASVGTEGMGANTEAF
TRBV3-1/TRBV3-2	TRBJ2-1	ASSPRTGSKEQF
TRBV11-1	TRBJ2-7	ASSPRLAGDSGEQY
TRBV5-4	TRBJ2-6	ASSFERGSSGANVLT
TRBV4-1	TRBJ2-1	ASSQVGRRTYNEQF
TRBV7-2	TRBJ2-5	ASSLATGLAGGPNQETQY
TRBV5-5	TRBJ1-6	ASSPGLETPNSPLH
TRBV9	TRBJ2-5	ASSVEGLAGMETQY
TRBV24-1	TRBJ2-1	ATLDRERDEQF
TRBV10-1	TRBJ1-1	ASSGPGTGGTEAF
TRBV5-1	TRBJ2-5	ASSPTVTKETQY
TRBV2	TRBJ1-5	ASSPLDRGINQPQH
TRBV6-1	TRBJ2-7	ASSEGTSGREY
TRBV19	TRBJ2-2	ASRRTGVNTGELF
TRBV11-2	TRBJ1-1	ASSSLWGPEAF
TRBV9	TRBJ2-3	ASSDRVNRADTQY
TRBV5-1	TRBJ2-7	ASKRIDSRPSSYEQY
TRBV6-5	TRBJ1-1	ASSSFGRTGEDEAF
TRBV9	TRBJ2-5	ASSVANQETQY
TRBV5-1	TRBJ1-2	ASSLVQGAYGYT
TRBV5-1	TRBJ2-3	ASSFPADTHTDTQY
TRBV7-9	TRBJ2-3	ASSMGQGATDTQY
TRBV25-1	TRBJ1-1	ASSDHPGASEAF
TRBV27	TRBJ2-1	ASSLWAEKYYNEQF
TRBV30	TRBJ2-7	AWSMGSSGGSYEQY
TRBV11-2	TRBJ2-1	ASSPRDRGYNEQF
TRBV27	TRBJ2-3	ASSLWAKYTDTQY
TRBV6-6	TRBJ2-5	ASSYSTGQETQY
TRBV7-2	TRBJ1-1	ASSLGQYMNTEAF
TRBV7-6	TRBJ2-2	ASSPGLAVTGELF
TRBV18	TRBJ1-2	ASSLTANYGYT
TRBV20-1	TRBJ2-1	SASVSGDEYNEQF
TRBV19	TRBJ2-7	ASSNGGGWYEQY
TRBV27	TRBJ2-3	ASSQSTDTQY
TRBV11-1	TRBJ2-7	ASSLIGGLAGYEQY
TRBV7-2	TRBJ2-5	ASSLAQGKTQY
TRBV27	TRBJ2-5	ASSSRTSGRETQY